This T cell receptor beta chain was profiled in a study of CD8+ T cells in alopecia areata. The authors extracted RNA and reverse transcribed it into cDNA as the sequencing template. Clones were sequenced by immunoSEQ multiplex PCR, and TCRdb holds only the in-frame ones, with some missing. The sample lists around 120,000 clones; around 60% were seen once. Treatment reported: oral pan-JAK inhibitor, 5-10 mg twice daily. V was trimmed by 1 base and J by 6 bases, leaving 3 bases between them. This CDR3 is built from 12 residues. Germline V gene sequence: CDR1 LNHNV, CDR2 YYDKDF (reference sequence). The sequence came from a human donor with alopecia areata. The rearrangement uses TRBV15 and TRBJ2-2; the D is unclear. The sequencing here drew on CD4+ T cells sorted from blood, taken at week 4, from a patient treated with tofacitinib. CDR3 sequence reads: CATSRVAGELFF. In nucleotides, the CDR3 is TGTGCCACCAGCAGAGTAGCCGGGGAGCTGTTTTTT.